This record looks at one T cell receptor beta chain sequence and its context. Other DNA variants within this sample encode the same CDR3. V gave up 0 bases and J gave up 4 bases, with 10 bases separating them. The germline gives CDR1 SGHNT, CDR2 YYREEE (reference sequence). This CDR3 has 15 amino acids. This record belongs to a study of OX40 agonist ivuxolimab in advanced cancers. TCRdb's table, derived via immunoSEQ multiplex PCR, lists solely in-frame clones and lacks some. The table includes about 70,000 clones, about 86% detected once. J is TRBJ1-4 and V is TRBV5-4; a possible D gene is TRBD1 (6 bases). This specimen consisted of CD4+ or CD8+ T cells sorted from blood, obtained in a trial of the OX40 agonist ivuxolimab. The TCR was taken from an adult with an advanced solid tumor such as melanoma, head and neck, liver or kidney cancer. CDR3: CASSLAGALNEKLFF. CDR3 sequence (DNA): TGTGCCAGCAGCTTGGCGGGGGCGCTTAATGAAAAACTGTTTTTT.